The 8 T cell receptor beta chains below come from one sample, sequenced in a study of cytomegalovirus exposure and HLA in healthy donors. The PCR was carried out with 60 Vbeta primers and 13 Jbeta primers. Sequencing used immunoSEQ multiplex PCR; TCRdb keeps in-frame clones, though not all of them. The table has around 180,000 clones, 80% seen once; the top ten hold 6% to 7.5%. Sequenced: PBMCs. The receptor set was obtained from a man aged 30 to 39 in good health and CMV-seropositive.

This clone has only one observation. The chain joins TRBV5-4 to TRBJ1-1; 11 nucleotides match TRBD1. J gave up 4 bases and V 5 bases, and 4 bases lay outside the gene matches. Germline V gives CDR1 SGHNT, CDR2 YYREEE (reference sequence). The CDR3 is made up of 14 amino acids. CDR3 sequence (DNA): TGTGCCAGCAGTGGACAGGGGGCTGGCACTGAAGCTTTCTTT. Translating gives CASSGQGAGTEAFF.

This CDR3 reads CASSFRGTDTQYF. CDR3 DNA: TGTGCCAGCAGTTTCCGGGGCACAGATACGCAGTATTTT. The chain links TRBV27 to TRBJ2-3; D unclear. The CDR3 consists of 13 residues. The V gene lost 3 bases and the J gene lost 1 base, with 5 bases spanning the gap. Germline V lookup: CDR1 MNHEY, CDR2 SMNVEV (reference sequence).

The chain carries TRBV7-2 and TRBJ2-3; 10 nucleotides match TRBD2. Germline V gene lookup returns CDR1 SGHTA and CDR2 FQGNSA. V lost 8 bases and J lost 0; bases outside the gene matches: 5. CDR3 length: 15 amino acids. This CDR3 reads CASGSGGISTDTQYF. The CDR3 DNA reads TGTGCCAGCGGTAGCGGGGGGATTAGCACAGATACGCAGTATTTT.

This chain connects TRBV16 to TRBJ2-5, with D perhaps TRBD2 (5 bases). This CDR3 has 14 residues. The germline CDR1 and CDR2 sequences are KGHSY and FQNENV. The germline V and J ends were trimmed by 0 bases and 5 bases, with 10 bases remaining between them. CDR3 sequence: CASSQSGRGETQYF. The DNA for the CDR3 is TGTGCCAGCAGCCAATCCGGGCGCGGGGAGACCCAGTACTTC.

V gene TRBV28 combines with J gene TRBJ2-1, with a tentative D call TRBD2 (6 bases). The CDR3 is 14 amino acids. The V end lost 11 bases, the J end lost 7 bases, and 21 bases lay between the germline ends. The germline V gene has CDR1 MDHEN and CDR2 SYDVKM. CDR3 in amino acids: CAAAWGRRDNEQFF. As DNA, the CDR3 is TGTGCCGCCGCTTGGGGGAGGAGGGATAATGAGCAGTTCTTC.

This chain uses TRBV7-9 with TRBJ2-7; tentatively, D is TRBD2 (5 bases). Trimming stripped 1 base from V and 0 bases from J, with 13 bases between. Germline V gives CDR1 SEHNR, CDR2 FQNEAQ (reference sequence). The CDR3 is made up of 16 amino acids. The CDR3 region has the DNA TGTGCCAGCAGCTTAGTTGGCGGGCGAAGCTCCTACGAGCAGTACTTC. It yields the protein CASSLVGGRSSYEQYF.

This sequence joins TRBV11-3 and TRBJ1-1; TRBD1 is a possible D gene (5 bases). Germline V gene data show CDR1 as SGHNT and CDR2 as YENEEA. The CDR3 loop spans 14 amino acids. V gave up 5 bases and J gave up 0 bases, with 10 bases separating them. CDR3 region: CASSHDSMNTEAFF. CDR3 bases: TGTGCCAGCAGCCACGACAGCATGAACACTGAAGCTTTCTTT.

J is TRBJ2-4 and V is TRBV11-3; 12 bases map to TRBD2. Germline trimming cut 5 bases from V and 8 bases from J; bases unmatched to any gene: 4. This CDR3 comprises 14 residues. Germline V gene data show CDR1 as SGHNT and CDR2 as YENEEA. CDR3 coding DNA: TGTGCCAGCAGCCTGACTAGCGGGGGAGACATTCAGTACTTC. Its protein product is CASSLTSGGDIQYF.